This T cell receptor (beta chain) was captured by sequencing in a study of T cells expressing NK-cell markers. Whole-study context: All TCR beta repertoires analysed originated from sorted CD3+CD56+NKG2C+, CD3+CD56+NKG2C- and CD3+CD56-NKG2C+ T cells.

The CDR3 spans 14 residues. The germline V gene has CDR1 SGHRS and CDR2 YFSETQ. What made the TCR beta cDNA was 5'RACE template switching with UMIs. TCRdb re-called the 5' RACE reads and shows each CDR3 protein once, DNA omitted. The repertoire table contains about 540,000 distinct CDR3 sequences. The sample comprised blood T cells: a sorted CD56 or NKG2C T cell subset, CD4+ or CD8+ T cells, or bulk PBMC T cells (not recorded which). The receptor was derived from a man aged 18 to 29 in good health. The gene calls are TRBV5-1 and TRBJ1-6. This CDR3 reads CASSLRTVGSPLHF.